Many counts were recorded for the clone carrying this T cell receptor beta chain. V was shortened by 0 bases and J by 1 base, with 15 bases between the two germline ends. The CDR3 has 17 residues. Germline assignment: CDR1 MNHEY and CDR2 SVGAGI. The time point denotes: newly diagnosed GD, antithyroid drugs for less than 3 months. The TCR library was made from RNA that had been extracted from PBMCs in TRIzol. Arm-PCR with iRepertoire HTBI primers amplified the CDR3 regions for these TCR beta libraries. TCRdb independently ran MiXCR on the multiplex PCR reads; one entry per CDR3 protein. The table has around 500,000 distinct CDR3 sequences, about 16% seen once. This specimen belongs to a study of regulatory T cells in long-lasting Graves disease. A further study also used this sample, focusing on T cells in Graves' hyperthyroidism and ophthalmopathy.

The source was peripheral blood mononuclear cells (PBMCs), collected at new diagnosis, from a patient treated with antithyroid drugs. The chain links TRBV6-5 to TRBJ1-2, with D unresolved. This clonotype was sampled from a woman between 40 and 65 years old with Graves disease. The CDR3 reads CASSYSITDQFNYGYTF. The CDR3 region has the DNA TGTGCCAGCAGTTACTCGATTACAGATCAATTTAACTATGGCTACACCTTC.